This T cell receptor (beta chain) was found in a study of Graves' ophthalmopathy and Graves' hyperthyroidism. Findings and limits, study-wide: The majority of expanded thyroid clonotypes above 0.001 frequency also occurred in blood.

Per germline, CDR1 ENHRY and CDR2 SYGVKD. J lost 4 bases, V lost 0 bases, and 9 bases had no gene match. The CDR3 length is 17 residues. RNA served as the template for amplifying TCR beta CDR3 regions. RT-PCR in the first round used HTBI primers; a second-round multiplex PCR followed. MiXCR, applied by TCRdb to the multiplex PCR reads, yields one record per CDR3 protein. This table has approximately 160,000 distinct CDR3 sequences, around 40% appearing once. A single count supports this clonotype. Its specificity is unknown. The material sequenced was peripheral blood. This chain uses TRBV10-3 with TRBJ1-5; TRBD1 agrees at 7 bases. The source of this sequence is a man aged 30 to 39 with Graves' ophthalmopathy. CDR3 in amino acids: CAISESPSQGTNQPQHF. Here the CDR3 DNA reads TGTGCCATCAGTGAGTCCCCTTCACAGGGGACTAATCAGCCCCAGCATTTT.